Given below is one TCR beta chain in context. Its matching antigen is unknown. Profiling relied on immunoSEQ multiplex PCR, and the TCRdb table lists in-frame clones only, not all of them. Among about 190,000 clones, 85% to 95% were seen once, and the ten largest hold 1% to 1.5%. The data derive from a study of T cell responses to AZD1222 COVID-19 vaccine. Study-wide results and caveats: Donors in the cohort were predominantly white British and more often female, and clonal diversity was possibly underestimated. Among spike-specific TCRs, nearly half reportedly target unmutated variant regions.

V lost 0 bases and J 5 bases, leaving 5 bases between the germline ends. Per the germline V gene, CDR1 is SGHTA and CDR2 is FQGTGA. CDR3 length equals 13 residues. This TCR came from an adult in good health. The sequenced sample was peripheral blood, obtained on day 0 of AZD1222 vaccination. The V gene is TRBV7-3, the J gene TRBJ2-1; no firm D call. CDR3 sequence (DNA): TGTGCCAGCAGCTTAACAGCCAACAATGAGCAGTTCTTC. As protein: CASSLTANNEQFF. Using reference TRBV7-3 and TRBJ2-1 for the parts outside the CDR3, the full variable domain is GAGVSQTPSNKVTEKGKYVELRCDPISGHTALYWYRQSLGQGPEFLIYFQGTGAADDSGLPNDRFFAVRPEGSVSTLKIQRTERGDSAVYLCASSLTANNEQFFGPGTRLTVL.